This T cell receptor beta chain was observed in a study of T-cell memory formation after mild COVID-19 (dated by TCRdb to the early 2020s). In terms of the full investigation: TCR sequence clusters from the two donors were largely donor specific. The cohort comprised two young, previously healthy adult volunteers, one female and one male. T-cell clones expanding and contracting after mild COVID-19 in a couple of donors were tracked by longitudinal TCRalpha and TCRbeta repertoire sequencing. General study outcomes and caveats: The study covered only a couple of mild cases, and larger cohorts including severe cases with pre-infection samples were considered necessary. Some responding clones were detected in pre-infection memory, suggesting pre-existing cross-reactive memory T cells joined the SARS-CoV-2 response. Balanced CD4/CD8 phenotypes were observed for clones contracting from day 15 to 85, whereas a bias towards CD4+ was observed for a second wave of clones expanding from day 15 to 37. Contracting CD4+ clones were located mainly in the CM and EM memory subsets, whereas CD8+ clones were found to be enriched in EMRA. The second-wave clones that peaked on day 37 were not confirmed to be SARS-CoV-2 specific.

This clonotype has only a few counts. No cognate antigen has been identified for it. Base qualities are missing; no much larger clone stands one base away. The CDR3 measures 15 amino acids from cysteine to phenylalanine. Of the read, only the CDR3 DNA is kept; its 45 bases are in frame from base 1. V is cut back by 6 bases and J by 7 bases, with 9 bases in the junction unmatched. According to the germline V gene, CDR1 reads MNHEY and CDR2 reads SVGAGI. The sequencer was an Illumina NovaSeq 6000. TCRalpha and TCRbeta cDNA libraries were constructed by 5'RACE with constant-segment primers, with sample barcodes and unique molecular identifiers being introduced. Trizol reagent was used to extract RNA from every sample. The libraries were amplified in two PCR steps, and the second step added a second sample barcode and Illumina TruSeq adapters. Sequencing of libraries was performed on an Illumina NovaSeq with 2 x 150 bp paired-end reads. Under the source paper's analysis protocol: With migec v1.2.7, reads were demultiplexed and then collapsed into UMI-guided consensus sequences. Using mixcr v2.1.11, UMI consensuses were aligned to TRA and TRB V and J templates and then assembled into clonotypes. A clonotype was counted as expanded or contracted only if both edgeR and NoisET called the change significant, with noise models trained on biological replicates. For edgeR calls, the thresholds were a false discovery rate-adjusted p below 0.01 and a log2 fold-change of 1. As an exploratory analysis of dynamics, max-normalized trajectories of the 1000 most abundant clonotypes were examined with PCA combined with hierarchical clustering. Separately sequenced CD4+ and CD8+ repertoires were used to assign a CD4 or CD8 phenotype to each responding clone. Clones were called with MiXCR by TCRdb after fastp trimmed the public reads at Q25, and only in-frame beta chains were retained. Rows merge per CDR3 protein into single entries with the most common DNA and genes. TCRdb, rather than the study authors, made the V and J calls. A total of 470,000 or so distinct CDR3 sequences appear in this sample, about 19% of them only once. The ten biggest clones cover about 8.1% of the sample.

Ficoll-Paque density gradient centrifugation was the method used to isolate PBMCs. The rearranged segments are TRBV6-5 and TRBJ2-4; 10 bases in the junction line up with TRBD2. This clonotype originated in an adult woman who had mild COVID-19 (a few samples of this study predate the infection). The sample titles of this study are shuffled in the database, so cell type and time point are left out; the donor was told from shared clones. Source material: PBMCs or a T cell subset sorted from them (not recorded which). The CDR3 in this case is CASRQSGRGSNIQYF. Here is the DNA: TGTGCCAGCAGGCAAAGCGGGAGGGGGTCGAACATTCAGTACTTC.